Listed below are T cell receptor beta chains from one sample, sequenced in a study of control samples from healthy donors and cancer patients. TCRdb keeps only in-frame clones here, not all; method: immunoSEQ multiplex PCR. The sample consists of about 99,000 clones, more than 85% of them appearing once. The material sequenced was PBMCs. The origin of the receptors is a man in his fifties or sixties with lung cancer. Each CDR3 is given with its conserved first and last residue. A D gene is named only where the DNA matches it firmly. The listing skips clone size in some rows; elsewhere it reads once, few, many or a size class.

-	TRBV6-6	TRBD1	TRBJ2-7	TGTGCCAGCAGGGAGACAGGGGACCCCTACGAGCAGTACTTC	CASRETGDPYEQYF
-	TRBV6-1	-	TRBJ1-1	TGTGCCAGCAGTGAATTTTGGAGCCAGATGAACACTGAAGCTTTCTTT	CASSEFWSQMNTEAFF
-	TRBV11-2	-	TRBJ1-1	TGTGCCAGCAGCTTAGATCGGGTCGCGAGCACTGAAGCTTTCTTT	CASSLDRVASTEAFF
-	TRBV7-9	-	TRBJ2-1	TGTGCCAGCAGGGGAACGACGAACACCTACAATGAGCAGTTCTTC	CASRGTTNTYNEQFF
-	TRBV2	-	TRBJ2-3	TGTGCCAGCAGTTTTCTTAAGGGGGGGCGAGGAGATACGCAGTATTTT	CASSFLKGGRGDTQYF
-	TRBV24-1	-	TRBJ2-3	TGTGCCACCAGTGATCAACTTGTCCCCAGGGGTAGGCCAGATACGCAGTATTTT	CATSDQLVPRGRPDTQYF
-	TRBV11-1	-	TRBJ1-2	TGTGCCAGCAGCCTACAGGGTAACGGCTACACCTTC	CASSLQGNGYTF
once	TRBV5-6	-	TRBJ2-2	TGTGCCAGCAGCAACTCGGGGGCCCCCGGGGAGCTGTTTTTT	CASSNSGAPGELFF
-	TRBV6-1	-	TRBJ1-5	TGTGCCAGCAGTGAGACTGGCAGGGAGTATCAGCCCCAGCATTTT	CASSETGREYQPQHF
-	TRBV7-9	-	TRBJ2-3	TGTGCCAGCAGGCCGACCGGGTCCACAGATACGCAGTATTTT	CASRPTGSTDTQYF
-	TRBV27	-	TRBJ1-2	TGTGCCAGCAGTTCCACAAACAGGGTCGGCTACACCTTC	CASSSTNRVGYTF
-	TRBV9	-	TRBJ2-6	TGTGCCGGCAGCGTAGCCGGGACACTCCACTCTGGGGCCAACGTCCTGACTTTC	CAGSVAGTLHSGANVLTF
-	TRBV18	-	TRBJ2-7	TGTGCCAGCCGGGGCACGATTTCCTACGAGCAGTACTTC	CASRGTISYEQYF
-	TRBV30	-	TRBJ1-6	TGTGCCTGGAGCCGGGGCTCGGGGGTTTCACCCCTCCACTTT	CAWSRGSGVSPLHF
-	TRBV11-3	-	TRBJ1-1	TGTGCCAGCAGCCTCAACCAGGGCGACACTGAAGCTTTCTTT	CASSLNQGDTEAFF
-	TRBV7-3	TRBD1	TRBJ2-3	TGTGCCAGCAGGTCCGGGACAGGGGGCGTGAATACGCAGTATTTT	CASRSGTGGVNTQYF
-	TRBV3-1/TRBV3-2	-	TRBJ2-2	TGTGCCAGCAGCCAAGGTGGCAGGGACACCGGGGAGCTGTTTTTT	CASSQGGRDTGELFF
-	TRBV24-1	TRBD2	TRBJ2-2	TGTGCCACCAGTGACCTGACTAGCGGATGGGGCACCGGGGAGCTGTTTTTT	CATSDLTSGWGTGELFF
-	TRBV11-3	-	TRBJ1-4	TGTGCCAGCAGCTTAGCCGGCGTGGGGGAAGTACGTGAAAAACTGTTTTTT	CASSLAGVGEVREKLFF
-	TRBV27	TRBD1	TRBJ1-4	TGTGCCAGCAGTTTACTCTCCCAGGGGGCGCCCCTGTTTTTT	CASSLLSQGAPLFF